Listed below are T cell receptor beta chains from one sample, sequenced in a study of blood T cell repertoires in COVID-19. Data came from immunoSEQ multiplex PCR; TCRdb stores just in-frame clones and leaves some out. In the table there are 90,000 to 120,000 clones, 60% to 85% of which are singletons. What was sequenced was peripheral blood. The receptors here all came from a man aged 65 to 85 with acute or convalescent COVID-19. The CDR3 runs from the conserved cysteine through the conserved F or W. D genes are given only for firm matches. Size tells how often a clone was seen (once, few, many) or the class of an expanded clone, and some rows leave it out.

cdr3_aa cdr3_nt j_call d_call clone_size v_call
CASSHNSMFGGQNTGELFF TGTGCCAGCAGCCACAATTCAATGTTCGGGGGGCAGAACACCGGGGAGCTGTTTTTT TRBJ2-2 - - TRBV11-2
CASSLILGQGALGYGYTF TGTGCCAGCAGCTTGATTCTGGGACAGGGGGCGCTCGGCTATGGCTACACCTTC TRBJ1-2 TRBD1 - TRBV5-8
CASSPSRDSRAGEQYF TGTGCCAGCTCACCATCACGGGACAGTAGGGCGGGCGAGCAGTACTTC TRBJ2-7 TRBD1 few TRBV18
CASSPGEETQYF TGTGCCAGCTCACCGGGCGAAGAGACCCAGTACTTC TRBJ2-5 - - TRBV18
CASSDPQGSTEAFF TGTGCCAGCAGTGATCCCCAGGGTTCCACTGAAGCTTTCTTT TRBJ1-1 - - TRBV27
CASSRDRAGEKLFF TGTGCCAGCAGCCGGGACAGGGCAGGAGAAAAACTGTTTTTT TRBJ1-4 TRBD1 once TRBV25-1
CASSERQGANTGELFF TGTGCCAGCAGCGAACGACAGGGGGCGAACACCGGGGAGCTGTTTTTT TRBJ2-2 TRBD1 - TRBV7-6
CATSRDPGLQETQYF TGTGCCACCAGCAGAGATCCGGGACTACAAGAGACCCAGTACTTC TRBJ2-5 TRBD2 - TRBV15
CASSLAAGIPTGELFF TGTGCCAGCAGCTTGGCAGCGGGGATACCCACCGGGGAGCTGTTTTTT TRBJ2-2 TRBD2 - TRBV5-6
CSAPGGGYTF TGCAGTGCTCCAGGGGGTGGCTACACCTTC TRBJ1-2 TRBD1 few TRBV20-1
CASTASNYGYTF TGTGCCAGCACGGCAAGCAACTATGGCTACACCTTC TRBJ1-2 - - TRBV7-9
CASSLGVTTSGNTIYF TGCGCCAGCAGCTTGGGAGTCACTACCTCTGGAAACACCATATATTTT TRBJ1-3 - few TRBV5-1